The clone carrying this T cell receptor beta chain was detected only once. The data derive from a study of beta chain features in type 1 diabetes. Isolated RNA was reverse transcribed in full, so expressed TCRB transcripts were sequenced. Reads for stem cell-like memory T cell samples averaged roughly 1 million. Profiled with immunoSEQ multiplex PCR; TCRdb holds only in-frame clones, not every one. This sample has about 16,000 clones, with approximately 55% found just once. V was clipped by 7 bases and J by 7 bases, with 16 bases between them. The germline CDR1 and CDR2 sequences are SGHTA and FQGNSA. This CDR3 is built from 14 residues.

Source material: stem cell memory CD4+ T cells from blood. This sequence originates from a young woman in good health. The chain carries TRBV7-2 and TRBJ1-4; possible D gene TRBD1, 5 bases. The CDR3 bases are TGTGCCAGCACCTCGCAGGGAAACGGTGAAAAACTGTTTTTT. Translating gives CASTSQGNGEKLFF.